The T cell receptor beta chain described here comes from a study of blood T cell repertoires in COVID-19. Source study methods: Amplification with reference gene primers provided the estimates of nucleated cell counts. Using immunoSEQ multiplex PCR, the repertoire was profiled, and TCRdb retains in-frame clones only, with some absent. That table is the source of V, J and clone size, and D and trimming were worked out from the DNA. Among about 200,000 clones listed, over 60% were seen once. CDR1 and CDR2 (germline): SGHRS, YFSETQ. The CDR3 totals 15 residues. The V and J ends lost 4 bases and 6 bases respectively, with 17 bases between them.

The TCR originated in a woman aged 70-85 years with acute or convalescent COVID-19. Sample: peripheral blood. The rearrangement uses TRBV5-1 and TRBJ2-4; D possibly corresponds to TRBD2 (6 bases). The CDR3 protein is CASSIGTVYGNIQYF. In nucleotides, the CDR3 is TGCGCCAGCAGCATCGGGACTGTGTATGGAAACATTCAGTACTTC.